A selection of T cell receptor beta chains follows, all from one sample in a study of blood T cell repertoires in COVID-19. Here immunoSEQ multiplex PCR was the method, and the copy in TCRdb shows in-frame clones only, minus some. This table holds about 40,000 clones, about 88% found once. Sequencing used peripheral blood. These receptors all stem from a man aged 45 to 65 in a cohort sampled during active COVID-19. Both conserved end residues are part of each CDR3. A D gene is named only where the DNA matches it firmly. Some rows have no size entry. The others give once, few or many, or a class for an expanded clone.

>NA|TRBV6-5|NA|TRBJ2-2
TGTGCCAGCAGTCACGGGGACACCGGGGAGCTGTTTTTT
CASSHGDTGELFF
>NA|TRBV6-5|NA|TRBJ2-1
TGTGCCAGCAGTTACAGCCAGGGGATGGGCAGCAATGAGCAGTTCTTC
CASSYSQGMGSNEQFF
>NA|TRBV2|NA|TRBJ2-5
TGTGCCAGCAGTGAAGGGAGGGTGGGGGAGACCCAGTACTTC
CASSEGRVGETQYF
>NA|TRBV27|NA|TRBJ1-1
TGTGCCAGCAGCCAATGGGGGGGCACTGAAGCTTTCTTT
CASSQWGGTEAFF
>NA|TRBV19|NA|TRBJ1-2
TGTGCCAGTAGTATAGGGGCCATGCCAGGCTACACCTTC
CASSIGAMPGYTF
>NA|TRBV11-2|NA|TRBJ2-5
TGTGCCAGCAGCTTGAGGGCTGGTAGGGTAGGGGAGACCCAGTACTTC
CASSLRAGRVGETQYF
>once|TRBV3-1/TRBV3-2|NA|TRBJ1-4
TGTGCCAGCAGCCAAGGGGGCAGTAATGAAAAACTGTTTTTT
CASSQGGSNEKLFF
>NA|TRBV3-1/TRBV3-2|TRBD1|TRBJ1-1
TGTGCCAGCAGGGGGACAGGGGGCTACACTGAAGCTTTCTTT
CASRGTGGYTEAFF
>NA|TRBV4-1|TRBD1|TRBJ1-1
TGCGCCAGCAGCCAGCGGACAGGTAATGAAGCTTTCTTT
CASSQRTGNEAFF
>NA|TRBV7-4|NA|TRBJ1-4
TGTGCCAGCAGCTTAGGTGACAGTGCAACTAATGAAAAACTGTTTTTT
CASSLGDSATNEKLFF
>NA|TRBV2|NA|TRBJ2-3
TGTGCTAGCAGCCGGACACGCACAGATACGCAGTATTTT
CASSRTRTDTQYF
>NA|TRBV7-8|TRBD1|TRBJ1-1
TGTGCCAGCAGCTCAGGCGCCCTGAGGGGACAGGGAGGGGTGAACACTGAAGCTTTCTTT
CASSSGALRGQGGVNTEAFF